This entry lists 27 T cell receptor beta chains sequenced from one sample in a study of control samples from healthy donors and cancer patients. Profiling relied on immunoSEQ multiplex PCR, and the TCRdb table lists in-frame clones only, not all of them. The repertoire has about 150,000 clones, roughly 93% of them found once; the top ten carry under 7%. Sequenced sample: blood. The origin of the receptors is a man between 18 and 35 years old in good health.

CDR3 in DNA: TGTGCCAGCACCTTCAGGGCAGGGGATAGCAATCAGCCCCAGCATTTT. Translated, it gives CASTFRAGDSNQPQHF. The J gene is TRBJ1-5, the V gene TRBV27; D is possibly TRBD1 (6 bases). The germline V gene has CDR1 MNHEY and CDR2 SMNVEV (reference sequence). This CDR3 spans 16 amino acids. V lost 7 bases, J lost 0 bases, and 16 bases lay in between.

V and J are TRBV9 and TRBJ1-1, with a possible D match to TRBD1 (6 bases). V shed 4 bases and J shed 1 base, with 11 bases lying between them. The germline V gene has CDR1 SGDLS and CDR2 YYNGEE. This CDR3 spans 14 amino acids. This chain's CDR3 is CASSLGHRNTEAFF. The CDR3 region has the DNA TGTGCCAGCAGCTTGGGACACCGGAACACTGAAGCTTTCTTT.

The chain joins TRBV7-2 to TRBJ1-6, with 8 bases aligning to TRBD1. The germline gives CDR1 SGHTA, CDR2 FQGNSA. V lost 1 base, J lost 9 bases, and 2 bases stayed unmatched. CDR3 length equals 14 residues. CDR3 nucleotides: TGTGCCAGCAGCTTAGTGGACAGGGCTTCACCCCTCCACTTT. This gives the protein CASSLVDRASPLHF.

This chain links TRBV2 with TRBJ1-4, with D uncertain. Trimming removed 3 bases from V and 8 bases from J, with 13 bases in between. In germline, CDR1 is SNHLY, CDR2 FYNNEI. The CDR3 contains 14 residues. CDR3 in amino acids: CASSESGREEKLFF. The CDR3 region has the DNA TGTGCCAGCAGTGAGTCCGGAAGGGAGGAAAAACTGTTTTTT.

Points on this clone: The germline gene is not matched at one end of the junction; a read error may be the cause. CDR3 amino acids: CASSVGDSHNEQFF. Written as DNA, the CDR3 is TGCGCCAGCAGCGTGGGGGACTCCCACAATGAGCAGTTCTTC. V gene TRBV5-1 combines with J gene TRBJ2-1; a weak D match, TRBD2 (6 bases). Germline V lookup: CDR1 SGHRS, CDR2 YFSETQ. This CDR3 spans 14 amino acids.

This chain joins TRBV4-1 and TRBJ1-3; the D is unclear. The CDR3 is 14 residues long. The germline V gene has CDR1 MGHRA and CDR2 YSYEKL. V lost 4 bases, J lost 3 bases, and 10 bases lay in between. The CDR3 region has the DNA TGCGCCAGCAGCCCCCAGTTCGTTGGAAACACCATATATTTT. Encoded protein: CASSPQFVGNTIYF.

The chain has TRBV30 and TRBJ1-2, with D uncertain. Looked up from germline, CDR1 is GTSNPN and CDR2 is SVGIG (reference sequence). Trimming shortened V by 1 base and J by 6 bases, and 18 bases separated the two germline ends. There are 15 residues in the CDR3. The CDR3 here is CAWSEGSEGRHGYTF. The CDR3 DNA reads as TGTGCCTGGAGTGAAGGTTCCGAAGGACGACATGGCTACACCTTC.

The V call is TRBV7-2, the J call TRBJ2-2; the D gene is possibly TRBD2 (5 bases). Germline loops: CDR1 SGHTA, CDR2 FQGNSA. The V end lost 7 bases, the J end lost 3 bases, and 9 bases lay between the germline ends. The CDR3 extends over 13 amino acids. The CDR3 bases are TGTGCCAGCAAGTACGGGGACACCGGGGAGCTGTTTTTT. Translated, it gives CASKYGDTGELFF. Using reference TRBV7-2 and TRBJ2-2 for the parts outside the CDR3, the full variable domain is GAGVSQSPSNKVTEKGKDVELRCDPISGHTALYWYRQSLGQGLEFLIYFQGNSAPDKSGLPSDRFSAERTGGSVSTLTIQRTQQEDSAVYLCASKYGDTGELFFGEGSRLTVL.

V gene TRBV5-1 combines with J gene TRBJ1-1; D call uncertain. The CDR3 has 14 residues. The germline V and J ends were trimmed by 1 base and 1 base, with 8 bases remaining between them. Per germline, CDR1 SGHRS and CDR2 YFSETQ. CDR3 in amino acids: CASSLSSSNTEAFF. The CDR3 DNA reads as TGCGCCAGCAGCTTGTCTTCATCGAACACTGAAGCTTTCTTT.

The chain is built from TRBV19 and TRBJ1-6; the D gene is possibly TRBD1 (5 bases). The CDR3 is 13 residues long. V lost 2 bases, J lost 15 bases, and 14 bases lay in between. CDR1 is LNHDA and CDR2 is SQIVND in the germline V gene (reference sequence). CDR3 sequence (DNA): TGTGCCAGTAGTATATCCGACAGATCCGACCTCCACTTT. Translation gives CASSISDRSDLHF.

In the case of this clone: The sample contains more than one DNA sequence encoding this CDR3. The chain uses TRBV6-2 or TRBV6-3 and TRBJ1-3, with unresolved D. V was trimmed by 8 bases and J by 0 bases, leaving 17 bases between them. The CDR3 is made up of 16 amino acids. The germline CDR1 and CDR2 sequences are MNHEY and SVGEGT. The CDR3 nucleotides read TGTGCCAGCCGCCGGGGAGGTTACGACTCTGGAAACACCATATATTTT. Translating it yields CASRRGGYDSGNTIYF.

Worth noting for this clone: The same CDR3 also results from other DNA sequences found in this sample. This chain connects TRBV19 to TRBJ2-7; no firm D call. V was clipped by 1 base and J by 1 base, with 8 bases between them. CDR1 is LNHDA, CDR2 SQIVND, per germline (reference sequence). The CDR3 is 14 residues long. The CDR3 is CASSIGHQSYEQYF. The DNA of the CDR3 is TGTGCCAGTAGTATAGGACACCAATCCTACGAGCAGTACTTC.

V usage is TRBV5-6 and J usage is TRBJ1-2, with D hard to call. Trimming took off 0 bases at V and 7 bases at J, with 10 bases between the two ends. CDR3 size: 13 residues. Germline loops: CDR1 SGHDT, CDR2 YYEEEE. CDR3 sequence (DNA): TGTGCCAGCAGCTTGGCCTCCGCCCGTGGCTACACCTTC. It codes for CASSLASARGYTF.

Worth noting for this clone: No DNA is shown, since the ends of the CDR3 on it are uncertain; the CDR3 is the one TCRdb lists. This chain joins TRBV5-1 and TRBJ2-7. The germline gives CDR1 SGHRS, CDR2 YFSETQ. Both ends counted, the CDR3 spans 14 residues. The CDR3 reads CASSSVPGPDEQYF.

The chain recombines TRBV4-1 with TRBJ1-2, with D uncertain. V shed 4 bases and J shed 4 bases, with 10 bases lying between them. Germline V gene lookup returns CDR1 MGHRA and CDR2 YSYEKL. This CDR3 has 13 residues. The CDR3 DNA reads TGCGCCAGCAGCCGCGCACCGCTCTATGGCTACACCTTC. Its protein is CASSRAPLYGYTF.

The chain has TRBV23-1 and TRBJ2-7; D is tentatively TRBD1 or TRBD2 (6 bases each). TRBV23-1 is designated an ORF whose function remains uncertain. Trimming left V 4 bases short and J 3 bases short, with 16 bases between. The length of the CDR3 is 15 residues. CDR3 in DNA: TGCGCCAGCAGTCGAGGGCGAGGGGGAGGCTACGAGCAGTACTTC. Protein sequence: CASSRGRGGGYEQYF.

The genes are TRBV5-8 and TRBJ2-3; 10 nucleotides agree with TRBD2. The CDR3 is 16 residues long. The V gene end was trimmed by 6 bases and the J gene end by 5 bases; junction bases not matched to a gene: 12. Germline V gene lookup returns CDR1 SGHTS and CDR2 YDEGEE. CDR3 in DNA: TGTGCCAGCACCCTTTCGACTAGCGGGTGGGGAGATACGCAGTATTTT. It specifies CASTLSTSGWGDTQYF.

This chain connects TRBV4-3 to TRBJ2-3; TRBD2 agrees at 10 bases. CDR3 length equals 19 residues. After removal of 1 base from V and 3 bases from J, the junction contained 13 bases not matched to a gene. Per germline, CDR1 LGHNA and CDR2 YSLEER. The CDR3 bases are TGCGCCAGCAGCCAAGGTCAGAGCGGGAGGGCCGGGGTGACAGATACGCAGTATTTT. As protein: CASSQGQSGRAGVTDTQYF.

The V and J genes are TRBV19 and TRBJ2-1, with D unresolved. Germline assignment: CDR1 LNHDA and CDR2 SQIVND (reference sequence). The V gene lost 3 bases and the J gene lost 4 bases, with 13 bases spanning the gap. The CDR3 length is 15 residues. CDR3 sequence: CASSIFRRSYNEQFF. The CDR3 DNA is TGTGCCAGTAGTATCTTCCGGAGAAGTTACAATGAGCAGTTCTTC.

The chain joins TRBV5-1 to TRBJ1-2; D possibly corresponds to TRBD1 (5 bases). Germline CDR1 SGHRS, CDR2 YFSETQ. The length of the CDR3 is 12 residues. V was shortened by 1 base and J by 7 bases, with 8 bases between the two germline ends. The CDR3 DNA reads as TGCGCCAGCAGCTTGTATGGGGGTGGCTACACCTTC. This translates into CASSLYGGGYTF.

J is TRBJ1-1 and V is TRBV29-1; maybe TRBD1 (5 bases). The CDR3 covers 13 residues. The germline CDR1 and CDR2 sequences are SQVTM and ANQGSEA. V dropped 7 bases and J dropped 1 base, with 13 bases sitting between them. CDR3 DNA sequence: TGCAGCGCGCGGCGGCAGGGGAACACTGAAGCTTTCTTT. It translates to CSARRQGNTEAFF.

V usage is TRBV27 and J usage is TRBJ2-7; 9 bases are a match to TRBD2. The ends lost 7 bases at V and 4 bases at J; junction bases unmatched: 11. Germline lookup yields CDR1 MNHEY and CDR2 SMNVEV (reference sequence). The CDR3 is made up of 15 amino acids. The CDR3 loop reads CASTTSASGNYEQYF. In DNA form, the CDR3 reads TGTGCCAGCACCACTTCGGCTAGCGGGAATTACGAGCAGTACTTC.

The count of this clone is one. The gene calls are TRBV9 and TRBJ2-1; 8 bases are shared with TRBD2. Per the germline V gene, CDR1 is SGDLS and CDR2 is YYNGEE. The CDR3 is 16 amino acids. J gave up 7 bases and V 0 bases, and 9 bases lay outside the gene matches. The CDR3, as DNA: TGTGCCAGCAGCGTAGGAGCGGGAGAGTTCGGAAATGAGCAGTTCTTC. It is translated as CASSVGAGEFGNEQFF.

The chain uses TRBV5-1 and TRBJ2-3, with D maybe TRBD1 (6 bases). V shed 2 bases and J shed 4 bases, with 11 bases lying between them. The CDR3 length is 14 residues. Germline CDR1 and CDR2: SGHRS and YFSETQ. The CDR3 sequence: CASSFTGSADTQYF. The CDR3 nucleotides read TGCGCCAGCAGCTTCACAGGGTCGGCAGATACGCAGTATTTT.

This chain uses TRBV6-5 with TRBJ2-1; tentative D call: TRBD1 (5 bases). Trimming took off 4 bases at V and 0 bases at J, with 7 bases between the two ends. CDR1 is MNHEY, CDR2 SVGAGI, per germline. The CDR3 has 14 residues. CDR3 sequence: CASSFRDSYNEQFF. The DNA for the CDR3 is TGTGCCAGCAGTTTCAGGGACTCCTACAATGAGCAGTTCTTC.

The genes are TRBV7-2 and TRBJ2-3; TRBD2 agrees at 11 bases. The V gene's germline CDR1 is SGHTA and CDR2 FQGNSA. With 7 bases clipped from V and 3 bases from J, the junction kept 6 bases outside the gene matches. The CDR3 is made up of 15 amino acids. The CDR3 protein is CASTTSGSRTDTQYF. The CDR3 coding sequence is TGTGCCAGCACTACTAGCGGGAGTCGGACAGATACGCAGTATTTT. Using reference TRBV7-2 and TRBJ2-3 for the parts outside the CDR3, the full variable domain is GAGVSQSPSNKVTEKGKDVELRCDPISGHTALYWYRQSLGQGLEFLIYFQGNSAPDKSGLPSDRFSAERTGGSVSTLTIQRTQQEDSAVYLCASTTSGSRTDTQYFGPGTRLTVL.

The chain recombines TRBV5-1 with TRBJ2-7; a possible D gene is TRBD2 (6 bases). The V end was cut by 3 bases, the J end by 4 bases, with 14 bases between. CDR1 and CDR2 from the germline V gene are SGHRS and YFSETQ. The CDR3 covers 14 residues. This CDR3 is CASSSAMGGYEQYF. CDR3 DNA: TGCGCCAGCAGCTCGGCCATGGGGGGATACGAGCAGTACTTC.